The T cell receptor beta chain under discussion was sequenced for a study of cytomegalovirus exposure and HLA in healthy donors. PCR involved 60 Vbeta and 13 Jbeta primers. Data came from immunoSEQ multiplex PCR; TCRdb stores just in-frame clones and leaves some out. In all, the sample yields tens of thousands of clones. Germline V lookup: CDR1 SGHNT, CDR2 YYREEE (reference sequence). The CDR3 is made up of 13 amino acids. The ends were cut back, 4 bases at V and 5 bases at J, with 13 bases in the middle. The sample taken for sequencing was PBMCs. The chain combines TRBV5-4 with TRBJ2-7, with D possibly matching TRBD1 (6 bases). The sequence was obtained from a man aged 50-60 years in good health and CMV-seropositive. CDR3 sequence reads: CASSRQGSDEQYV. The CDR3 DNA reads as TGTGCCAGCAGCCGCCAGGGGTCGGACGAGCAGTACGTC.